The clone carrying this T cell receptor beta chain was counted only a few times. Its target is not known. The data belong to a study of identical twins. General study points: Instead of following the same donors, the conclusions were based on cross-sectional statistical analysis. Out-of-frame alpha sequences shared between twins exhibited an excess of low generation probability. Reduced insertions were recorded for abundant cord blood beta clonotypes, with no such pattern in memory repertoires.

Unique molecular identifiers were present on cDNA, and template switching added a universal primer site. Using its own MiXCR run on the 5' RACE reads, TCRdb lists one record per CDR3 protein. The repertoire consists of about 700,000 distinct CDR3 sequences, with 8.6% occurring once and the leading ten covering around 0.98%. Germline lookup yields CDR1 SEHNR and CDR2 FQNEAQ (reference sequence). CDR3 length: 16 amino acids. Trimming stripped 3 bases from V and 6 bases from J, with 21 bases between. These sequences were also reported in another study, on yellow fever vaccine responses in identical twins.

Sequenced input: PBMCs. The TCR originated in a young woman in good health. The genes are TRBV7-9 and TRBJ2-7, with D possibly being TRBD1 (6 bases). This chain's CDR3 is CASSFGVGTKNGEQYF. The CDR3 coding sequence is TGTGCCAGCAGCTTTGGGGTCGGGACAAAAAACGGCGAGCAGTACTTC.